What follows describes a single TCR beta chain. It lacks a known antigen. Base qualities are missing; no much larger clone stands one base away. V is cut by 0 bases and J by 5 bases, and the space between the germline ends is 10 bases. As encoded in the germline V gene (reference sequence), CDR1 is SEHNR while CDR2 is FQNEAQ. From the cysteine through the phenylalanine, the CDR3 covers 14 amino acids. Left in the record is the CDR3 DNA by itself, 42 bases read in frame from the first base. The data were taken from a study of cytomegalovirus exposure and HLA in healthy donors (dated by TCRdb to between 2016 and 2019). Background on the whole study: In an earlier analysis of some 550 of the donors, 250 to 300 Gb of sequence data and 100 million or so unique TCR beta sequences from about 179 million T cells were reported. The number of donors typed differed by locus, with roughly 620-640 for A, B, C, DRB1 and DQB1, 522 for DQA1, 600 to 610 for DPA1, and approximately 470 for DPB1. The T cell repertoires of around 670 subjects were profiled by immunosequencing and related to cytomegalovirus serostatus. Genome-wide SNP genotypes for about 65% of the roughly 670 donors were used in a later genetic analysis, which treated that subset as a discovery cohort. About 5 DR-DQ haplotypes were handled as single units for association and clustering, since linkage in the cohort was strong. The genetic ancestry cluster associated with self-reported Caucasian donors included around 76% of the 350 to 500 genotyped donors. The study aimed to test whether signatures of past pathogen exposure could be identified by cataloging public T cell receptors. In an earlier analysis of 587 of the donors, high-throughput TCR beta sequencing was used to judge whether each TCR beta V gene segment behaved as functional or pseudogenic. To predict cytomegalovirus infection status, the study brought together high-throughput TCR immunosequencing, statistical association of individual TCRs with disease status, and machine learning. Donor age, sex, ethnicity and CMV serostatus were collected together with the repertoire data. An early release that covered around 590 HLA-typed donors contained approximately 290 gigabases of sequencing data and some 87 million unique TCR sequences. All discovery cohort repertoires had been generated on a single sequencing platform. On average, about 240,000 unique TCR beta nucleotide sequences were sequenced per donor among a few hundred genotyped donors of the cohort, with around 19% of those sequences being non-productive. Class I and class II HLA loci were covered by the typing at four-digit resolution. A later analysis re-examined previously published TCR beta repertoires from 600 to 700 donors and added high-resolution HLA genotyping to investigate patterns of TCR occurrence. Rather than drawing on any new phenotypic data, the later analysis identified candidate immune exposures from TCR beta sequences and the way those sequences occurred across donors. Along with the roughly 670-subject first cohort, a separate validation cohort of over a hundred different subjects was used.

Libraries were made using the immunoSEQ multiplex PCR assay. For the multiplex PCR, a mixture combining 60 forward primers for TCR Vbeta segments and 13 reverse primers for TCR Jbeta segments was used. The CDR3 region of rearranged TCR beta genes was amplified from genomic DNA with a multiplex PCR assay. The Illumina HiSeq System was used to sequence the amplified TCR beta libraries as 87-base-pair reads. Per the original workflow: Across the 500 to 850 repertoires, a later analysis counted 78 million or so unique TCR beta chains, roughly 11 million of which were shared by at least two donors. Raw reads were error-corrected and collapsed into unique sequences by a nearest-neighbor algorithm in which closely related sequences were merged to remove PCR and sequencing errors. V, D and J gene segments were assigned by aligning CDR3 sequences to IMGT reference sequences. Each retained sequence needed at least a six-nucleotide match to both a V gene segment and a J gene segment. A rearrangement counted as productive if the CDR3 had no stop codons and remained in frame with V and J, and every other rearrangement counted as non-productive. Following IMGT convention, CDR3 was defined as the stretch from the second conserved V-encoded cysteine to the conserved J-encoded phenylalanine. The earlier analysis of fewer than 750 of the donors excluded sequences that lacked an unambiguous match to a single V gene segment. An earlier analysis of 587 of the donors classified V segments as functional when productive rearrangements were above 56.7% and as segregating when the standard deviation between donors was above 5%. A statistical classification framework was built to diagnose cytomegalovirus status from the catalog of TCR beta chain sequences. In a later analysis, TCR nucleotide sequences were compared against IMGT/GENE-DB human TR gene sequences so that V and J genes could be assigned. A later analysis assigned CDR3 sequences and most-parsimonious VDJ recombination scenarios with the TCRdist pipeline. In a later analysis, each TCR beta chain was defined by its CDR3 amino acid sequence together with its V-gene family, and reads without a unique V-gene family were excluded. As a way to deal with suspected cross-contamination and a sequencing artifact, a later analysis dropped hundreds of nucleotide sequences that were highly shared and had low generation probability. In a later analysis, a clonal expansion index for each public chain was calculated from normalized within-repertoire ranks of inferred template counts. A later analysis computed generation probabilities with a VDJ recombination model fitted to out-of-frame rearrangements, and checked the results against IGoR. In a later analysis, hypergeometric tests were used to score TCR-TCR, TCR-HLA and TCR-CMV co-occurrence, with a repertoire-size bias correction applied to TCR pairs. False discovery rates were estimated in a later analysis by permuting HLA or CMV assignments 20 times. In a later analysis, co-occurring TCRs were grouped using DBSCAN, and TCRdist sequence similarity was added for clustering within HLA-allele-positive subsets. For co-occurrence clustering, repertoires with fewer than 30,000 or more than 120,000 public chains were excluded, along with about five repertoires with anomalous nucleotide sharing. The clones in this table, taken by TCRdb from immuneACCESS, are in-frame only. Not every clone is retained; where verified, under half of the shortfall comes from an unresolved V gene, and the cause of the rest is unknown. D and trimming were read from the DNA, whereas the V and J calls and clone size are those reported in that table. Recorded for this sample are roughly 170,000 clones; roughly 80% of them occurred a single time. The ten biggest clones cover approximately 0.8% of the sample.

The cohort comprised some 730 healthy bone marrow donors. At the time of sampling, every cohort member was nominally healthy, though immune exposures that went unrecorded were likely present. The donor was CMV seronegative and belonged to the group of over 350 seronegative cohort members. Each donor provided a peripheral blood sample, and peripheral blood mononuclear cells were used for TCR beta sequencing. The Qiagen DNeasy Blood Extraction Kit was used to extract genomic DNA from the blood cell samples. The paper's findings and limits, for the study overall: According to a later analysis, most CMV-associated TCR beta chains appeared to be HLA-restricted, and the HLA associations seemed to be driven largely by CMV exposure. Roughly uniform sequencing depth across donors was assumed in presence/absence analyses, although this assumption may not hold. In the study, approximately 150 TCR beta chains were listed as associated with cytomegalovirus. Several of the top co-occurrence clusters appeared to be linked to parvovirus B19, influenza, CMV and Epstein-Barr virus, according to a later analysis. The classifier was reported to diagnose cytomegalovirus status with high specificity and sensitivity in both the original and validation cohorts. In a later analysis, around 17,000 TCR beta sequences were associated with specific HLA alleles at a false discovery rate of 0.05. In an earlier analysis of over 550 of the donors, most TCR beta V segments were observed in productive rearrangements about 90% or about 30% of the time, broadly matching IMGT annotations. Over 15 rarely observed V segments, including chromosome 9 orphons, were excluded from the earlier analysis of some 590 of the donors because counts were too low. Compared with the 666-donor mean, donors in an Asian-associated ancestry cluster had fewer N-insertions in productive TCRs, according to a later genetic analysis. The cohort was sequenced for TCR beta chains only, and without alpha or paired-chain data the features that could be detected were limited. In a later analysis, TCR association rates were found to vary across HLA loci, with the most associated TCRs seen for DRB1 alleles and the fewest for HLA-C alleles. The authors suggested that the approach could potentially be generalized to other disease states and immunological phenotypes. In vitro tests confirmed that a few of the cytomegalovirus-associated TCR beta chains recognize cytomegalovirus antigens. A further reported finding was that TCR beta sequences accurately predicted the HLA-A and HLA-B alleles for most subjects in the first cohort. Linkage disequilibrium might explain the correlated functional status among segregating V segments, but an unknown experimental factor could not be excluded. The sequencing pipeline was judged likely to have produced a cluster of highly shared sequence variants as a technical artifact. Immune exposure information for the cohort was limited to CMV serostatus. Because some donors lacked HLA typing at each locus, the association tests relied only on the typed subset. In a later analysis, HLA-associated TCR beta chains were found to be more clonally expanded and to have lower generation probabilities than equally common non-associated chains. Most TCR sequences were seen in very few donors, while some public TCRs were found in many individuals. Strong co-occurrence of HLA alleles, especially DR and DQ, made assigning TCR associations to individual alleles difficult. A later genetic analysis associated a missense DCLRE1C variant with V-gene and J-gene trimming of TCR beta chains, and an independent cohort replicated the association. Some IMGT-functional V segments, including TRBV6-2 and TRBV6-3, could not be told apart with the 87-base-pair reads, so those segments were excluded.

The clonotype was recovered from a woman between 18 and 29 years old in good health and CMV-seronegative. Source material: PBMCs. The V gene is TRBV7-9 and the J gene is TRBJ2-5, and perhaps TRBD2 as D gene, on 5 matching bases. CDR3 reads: CASSLAAAAETQYF. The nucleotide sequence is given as TGTGCCAGCAGCTTAGCCGCAGCGGCCGAGACCCAGTACTTC.